Shown below are 18 T cell receptor beta chains from a single sample sequenced in a study of cytomegalovirus exposure and HLA in healthy donors. Researchers ran the PCR with 60 Vbeta and 13 Jbeta primers. Some clones are missing from TCRdb's copy, which holds only in-frame ones; the method was immunoSEQ multiplex PCR. The sample's table shows around 210,000 clones. Sequenced sample: PBMCs. Receptors were obtained from a woman in her twenties or thirties in good health and CMV-seropositive.

This rearrangement joins TRBV6-6 to TRBJ1-2, with TRBD1 as a possible D gene (5 bases). V was shortened by 8 bases and J by 5 bases, with 21 bases between the two germline ends. The germline V gene has CDR1 MNHNY and CDR2 SVGAGI (reference sequence). This CDR3 contains 15 residues. The CDR3 region is CASADSGSLGYGYTF. CDR3 nucleotides: TGTGCCAGCGCAGACTCAGGGTCCCTTGGGTATGGCTACACCTTC.

CDR3 sequence reads: CASSHPQGADEKLFF. CDR3 DNA sequence: TGCGCCAGCAGCCACCCACAGGGGGCAGATGAAAAACTGTTTTTT. This chain joins TRBV4-1 and TRBJ1-4, with 9 bases that match TRBD1. V shed 3 bases and J 6 bases; nucleotides not matched to a gene: 5. The CDR3 sequence is 15 residues long. CDR1 is MGHRA and CDR2 is YSYEKL in the germline V gene.

The chain uses TRBV4-3 and TRBJ2-1, with 10 bases lining up with TRBD2. Unmatched junction bases numbered 12, after V lost 2 bases and J lost 5 bases. The CDR3 has 18 amino acids. The germline gives CDR1 LGHNA, CDR2 YSLEER. CDR3 sequence (DNA): TGCGCCAGCAGCCAAAACCTTCTGGCTAGCGGGAGCCACAATGAGCAGTTCTTC. The encoded protein is CASSQNLLASGSHNEQFF.

The chain uses TRBV28 and TRBJ2-7; a weak D match, TRBD2 (5 bases). The CDR3 sequence is 13 residues long. Germline lookup yields CDR1 MDHEN and CDR2 SYDVKM. V was clipped by 5 bases and J by 7 bases, with 15 bases between them. The CDR3 bases are TGTGCCAGCAGTCTCCTCGGAGGATTGGAGCAGTACTTC. Translating it yields CASSLLGGLEQYF. Filled out from reference TRBV28 and TRBJ2-7, the complete variable domain reads DVKVTQSSRYLVKRTGEKVFLECVQDMDHENMFWYRQDPGLGLRLIYFSYDVKMKEKGDIPEGYSVSREKKERFSLILESASTNQTSMYLCASSLLGGLEQYFGPGTRLTVT.

This sequence joins TRBV11-2 and TRBJ1-1; 7 nucleotides align to TRBD1. The J segment lost 7 bases and the V segment lost 5 bases, leaving 13 bases of the junction unmatched. Looked up from germline, CDR1 is SGHAT and CDR2 is FQNNGV. This CDR3 contains 15 residues. The CDR3 nucleotides read TGTGCCAGCAGCCCTCGACAGGGTGGGTTGGGTGAAGCTTTCTTT. Protein product: CASSPRQGGLGEAFF.

The chain couples TRBV27 to TRBJ1-2; 7 bases align to TRBD1. Germline CDR1 and CDR2: MNHEY and SMNVEV (reference sequence). Trimming cost V 6 bases and J 6 bases; bases outside gene matches: 7. This CDR3 has 13 amino acids. CDR3 protein: CASSGDRVDGYTF. CDR3 DNA sequence: TGTGCCAGCAGCGGTGACAGGGTGGATGGCTACACCTTC.

This sequence joins TRBV7-2 and TRBJ2-1, with 13 positions matching TRBD2. Unmatched junction bases numbered 0, after V lost 1 base and J lost 0 bases. Germline CDR1 reads SGHTA; CDR2 reads FQGNSA. The CDR3 sequence is 17 residues long. CDR3 in DNA: TGTGCCAGCAGCTTAGGACTAGCGGGAGGCTCCTACAATGAGCAGTTCTTC. Protein: CASSLGLAGGSYNEQFF. Using reference TRBV7-2 and TRBJ2-1 for the parts outside the CDR3, the full variable domain is GAGVSQSPSNKVTEKGKDVELRCDPISGHTALYWYRQSLGQGLEFLIYFQGNSAPDKSGLPSDRFSAERTGGSVSTLTIQRTQQEDSAVYLCASSLGLAGGSYNEQFFGPGTRLTVL.

This chain connects TRBV7-7 to TRBJ2-5; TRBD2 agrees at 10 bases. CDR3 length: 15 amino acids. V was clipped by 6 bases and J by 2 bases; unmatched bases: 6. The germline gives CDR1 SSHAT, CDR2 FNYEAQ (reference sequence). The CDR3 DNA is TGTGCCAGCAGTCCCGGGACTAGCGCACAAGAGACCCAGTACTTC. It yields the protein CASSPGTSAQETQYF.

The chain links TRBV6-1 to TRBJ2-7; TRBD1 aligns across 8 bases. Per germline, CDR1 MNHNS and CDR2 SASEGT. The CDR3 is 15 residues long. Losses at the gene ends were 2 bases for V and 7 bases for J; bases not matched to a gene: 10. CDR3 region: CASSEQTGVLREQYF. Written as DNA, the CDR3 is TGTGCCAGCAGTGAACAGACAGGGGTCCTGCGTGAGCAGTACTTC.

This sequence joins TRBV2 and TRBJ2-3, with D unclear. CDR3 length equals 14 residues. Trimming took 3 bases from V and 4 from J, leaving 11 bases between them. The V gene's germline CDR1 is SNHLY and CDR2 FYNNEI. CDR3 protein: CASSEEQLPDTQYF. The DNA for the CDR3 is TGTGCCAGCAGTGAGGAGCAGCTTCCAGATACGCAGTATTTT.

The rearrangement links TRBV11-2 to TRBJ2-1, with D possibly being TRBD2 (5 bases). The CDR3 is 15 amino acids. Germline lookup yields CDR1 SGHAT and CDR2 FQNNGV. The ends were cut back, 7 bases at V and 0 bases at J, with 13 bases in the middle. The CDR3 DNA is TGTGCCAGCACCCGAGCGGAGGTCTCCTACAATGAGCAGTTCTTC. Its protein is CASTRAEVSYNEQFF. Full variable domain (remainder filled in from reference TRBV11-2 and TRBJ2-1): EAGVAQSPRYKIIEKRQSVAFWCNPISGHATLYWYQQILGQGPKLLIQFQNNGVVDDSQLPKDRFSAERLKGVDSTLKIQPAKLEDSAVYLCASTRAEVSYNEQFFGPGTRLTVL.

This chain joins TRBV7-7 and TRBJ2-1; 7 nucleotides match TRBD2. V lost 1 base and J lost 6; bases outside the gene matches: 3. CDR1 SSHAT and CDR2 FNYEAQ come from the germline V gene (reference sequence). The CDR3 totals 14 residues. The CDR3 region is CASSLGRGSNEQFF. The DNA of the CDR3 is TGTGCCAGCAGCTTAGGGCGGGGGAGCAATGAGCAGTTCTTC.

The chain combines TRBV11-2 with TRBJ2-5; possible D gene TRBD1, 5 bases. This CDR3 has 15 amino acids. V shed 1 base and J shed 2 bases, with 11 bases lying between them. Germline values: CDR1 SGHAT, CDR2 FQNNGV. The CDR3 DNA reads TGTGCCAGCAGCTTAGGGGTTTCAGGGCAAGAGACCCAGTACTTC. Encoded protein: CASSLGVSGQETQYF.

This chain uses TRBV25-1 with TRBJ1-2; D is ambiguous. In germline, CDR1 is MGHDK, CDR2 SYGVNS. Trimming removed 3 bases from V and 4 bases from J, with 15 bases in between. This CDR3 region has 15 residues. CDR3 nucleotide sequence: TGTGCCAGCAGTGACAGATTGCGGAACTCCTATGGCTACACCTTC. Translating gives CASSDRLRNSYGYTF.

V usage is TRBV4-1 and J usage is TRBJ1-3; D is unresolved. Trimming removed 0 bases from V and 0 bases from J, with 18 bases in between. Looked up from germline, CDR1 is MGHRA and CDR2 is YSYEKL. The CDR3 is 19 residues long. CDR3 region: CASSQDPPGNFISGNTIYF. CDR3 sequence (DNA): TGCGCCAGCAGCCAAGATCCCCCAGGAAACTTCATCTCTGGAAACACCATATATTTT.

Here the CDR3 reads CASSYGQGKAFF. DNA for the CDR3: TGCGCCAGCAGCTATGGACAGGGGAAAGCTTTCTTT. The chain joins TRBV5-1 to TRBJ1-1; 9 bases are a match to TRBD1. The V segment lost 3 bases and the J segment 9 bases; nucleotides outside the gene matches: 3. Germline V lookup: CDR1 SGHRS, CDR2 YFSETQ. This CDR3 is 12 amino acids long.

The rearrangement links TRBV29-1 to TRBJ2-1, with D possibly TRBD1 on 5 matching bases. The V end lost 0 bases, the J end lost 5 bases, and 14 bases lay between the germline ends. The CDR3 totals 15 residues. Germline V gene sequence: CDR1 SQVTM, CDR2 ANQGSEA. For the CDR3, the DNA is TGCAGCGTTGAAGATCGTACCAGGGCGGACAATGAGCAGTTCTTC. Encoded protein: CSVEDRTRADNEQFF.

The CDR3 reads CASTQTGGKTGELFF. In nucleotides, the CDR3 is TGCGCCAGCACCCAGACAGGGGGGAAGACCGGGGAGCTGTTTTTT. The V gene is TRBV5-1, the J gene TRBJ2-2, with 9 bases that match TRBD1. This CDR3 contains 15 residues. Trimming removed 6 bases from V and 5 bases from J; junction bases left unmatched: 8. CDR1 SGHRS and CDR2 YFSETQ come from the germline V gene.